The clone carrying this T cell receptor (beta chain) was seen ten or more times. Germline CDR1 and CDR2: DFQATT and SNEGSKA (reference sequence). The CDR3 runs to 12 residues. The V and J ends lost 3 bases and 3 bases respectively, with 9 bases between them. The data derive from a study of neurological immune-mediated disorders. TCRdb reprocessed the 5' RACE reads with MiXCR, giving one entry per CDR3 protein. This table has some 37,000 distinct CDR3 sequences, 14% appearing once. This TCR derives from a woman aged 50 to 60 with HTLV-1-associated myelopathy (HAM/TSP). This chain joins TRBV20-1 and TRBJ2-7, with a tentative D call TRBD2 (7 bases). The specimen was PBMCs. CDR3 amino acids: CSASGGLYEQYF. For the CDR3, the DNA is TGCAGTGCTAGCGGGGGGCTCTACGAGCAGTACTTC.